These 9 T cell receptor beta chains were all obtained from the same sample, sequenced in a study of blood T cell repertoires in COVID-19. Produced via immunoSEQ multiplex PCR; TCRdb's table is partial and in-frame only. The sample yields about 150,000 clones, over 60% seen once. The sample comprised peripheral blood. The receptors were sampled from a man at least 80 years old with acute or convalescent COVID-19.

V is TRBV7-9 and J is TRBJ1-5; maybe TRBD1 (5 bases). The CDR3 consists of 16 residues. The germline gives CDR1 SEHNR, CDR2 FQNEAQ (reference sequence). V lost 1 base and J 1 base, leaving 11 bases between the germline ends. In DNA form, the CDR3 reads TGTGCCAGCAGCTTAGGGGGGAGGGCCAGCAATCAGCCCCAGCATTTT. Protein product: CASSLGGRASNQPQHF.

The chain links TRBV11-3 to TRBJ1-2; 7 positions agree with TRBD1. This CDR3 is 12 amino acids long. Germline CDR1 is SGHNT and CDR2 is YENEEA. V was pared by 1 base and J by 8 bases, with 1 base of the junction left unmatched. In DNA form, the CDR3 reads TGTGCCAGCAGCTTAGGGGGACAGGGCTACACCTTC. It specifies CASSLGGQGYTF.

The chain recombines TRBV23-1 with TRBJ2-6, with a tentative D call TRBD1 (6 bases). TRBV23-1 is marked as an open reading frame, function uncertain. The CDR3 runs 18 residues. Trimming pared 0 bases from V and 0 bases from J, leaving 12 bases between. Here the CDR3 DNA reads TGCGCCAGCAGTCAATCCTACAGGGTGAGCTCTGGGGCCAACGTCCTGACTTTC. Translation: CASSQSYRVSSGANVLTF.

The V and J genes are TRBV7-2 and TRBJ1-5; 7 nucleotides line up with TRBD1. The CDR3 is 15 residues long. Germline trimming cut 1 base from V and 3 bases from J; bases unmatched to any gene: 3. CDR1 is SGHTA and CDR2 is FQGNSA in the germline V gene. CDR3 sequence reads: CASSLGQGYNQPQHF. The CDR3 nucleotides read TGTGCCAGCAGCTTAGGACAGGGCTACAATCAGCCCCAGCATTTT.

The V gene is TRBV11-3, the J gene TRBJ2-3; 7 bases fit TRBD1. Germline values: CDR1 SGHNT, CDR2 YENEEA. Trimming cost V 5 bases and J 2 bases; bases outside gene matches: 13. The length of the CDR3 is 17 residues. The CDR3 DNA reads TGTGCCAGCAGCAAAATCGAGGGGGCCGACCCCACAGATACGCAGTATTTT. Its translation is CASSKIEGADPTDTQYF.

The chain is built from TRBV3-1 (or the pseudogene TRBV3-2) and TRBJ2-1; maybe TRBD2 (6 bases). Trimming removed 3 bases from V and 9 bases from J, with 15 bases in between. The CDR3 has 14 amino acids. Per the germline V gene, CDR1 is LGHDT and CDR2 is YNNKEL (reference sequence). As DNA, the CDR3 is TGTGCCAGCAGCCAGGGGGGTCAGTTGGGTGAGCAGTTCTTC. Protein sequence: CASSQGGQLGEQFF.

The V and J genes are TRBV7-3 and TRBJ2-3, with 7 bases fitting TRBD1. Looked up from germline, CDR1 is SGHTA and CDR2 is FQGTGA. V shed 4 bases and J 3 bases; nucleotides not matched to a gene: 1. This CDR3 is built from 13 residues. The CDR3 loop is CASSSQGTDTQYF. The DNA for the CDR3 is TGTGCCAGCAGCTCACAGGGGACAGATACGCAGTATTTT.

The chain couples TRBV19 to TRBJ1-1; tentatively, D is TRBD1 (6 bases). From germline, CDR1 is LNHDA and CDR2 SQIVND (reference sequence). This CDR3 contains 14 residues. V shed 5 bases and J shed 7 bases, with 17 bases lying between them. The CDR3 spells CASSPGVWRIEAFF. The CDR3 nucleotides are TGTGCCAGTAGTCCAGGGGTTTGGCGGATTGAAGCTTTCTTT. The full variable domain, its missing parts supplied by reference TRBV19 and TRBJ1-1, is DGGITQSPKYLFRKEGQNVTLSCEQNLNHDAMYWYRQDPGQGLRLIYYSQIVNDFQKGDIAEGYSVSREKKESFPLTVTSAQKNPTAFYLCASSPGVWRIEAFFGQGTRLTVV.

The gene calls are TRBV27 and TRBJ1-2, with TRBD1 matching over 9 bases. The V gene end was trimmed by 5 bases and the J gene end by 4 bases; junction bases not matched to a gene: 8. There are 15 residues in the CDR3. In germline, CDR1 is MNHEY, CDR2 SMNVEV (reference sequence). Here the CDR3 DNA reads TGTGCCAGCAGTCTACAGGGGGCAGAAGCCTATGGCTACACCTTC. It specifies CASSLQGAEAYGYTF.